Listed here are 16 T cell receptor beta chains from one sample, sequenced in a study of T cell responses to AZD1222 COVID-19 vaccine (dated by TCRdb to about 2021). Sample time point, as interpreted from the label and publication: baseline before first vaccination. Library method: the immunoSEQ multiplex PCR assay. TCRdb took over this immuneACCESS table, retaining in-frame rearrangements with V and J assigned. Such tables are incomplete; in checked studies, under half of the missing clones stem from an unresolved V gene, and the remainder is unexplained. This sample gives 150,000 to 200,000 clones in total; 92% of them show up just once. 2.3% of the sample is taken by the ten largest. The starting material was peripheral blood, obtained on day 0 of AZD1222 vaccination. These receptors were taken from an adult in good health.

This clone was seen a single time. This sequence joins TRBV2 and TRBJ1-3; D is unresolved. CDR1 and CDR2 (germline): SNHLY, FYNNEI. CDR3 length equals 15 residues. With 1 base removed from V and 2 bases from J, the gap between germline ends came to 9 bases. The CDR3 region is CASSEESAAGNTIYF. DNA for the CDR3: TGTGCCAGCAGTGAAGAGTCGGCAGCTGGAAACACCATATATTTT.

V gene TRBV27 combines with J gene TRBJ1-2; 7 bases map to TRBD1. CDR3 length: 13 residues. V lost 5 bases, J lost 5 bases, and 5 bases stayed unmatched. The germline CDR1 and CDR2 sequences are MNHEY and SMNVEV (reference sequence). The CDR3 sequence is CASSQGGVYGYTF. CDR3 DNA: TGTGCCAGCAGTCAGGGGGGAGTTTATGGCTACACCTTC.

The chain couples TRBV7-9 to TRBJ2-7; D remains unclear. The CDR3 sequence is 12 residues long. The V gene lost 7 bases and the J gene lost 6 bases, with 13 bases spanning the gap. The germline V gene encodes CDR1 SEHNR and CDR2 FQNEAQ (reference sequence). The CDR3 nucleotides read TGTGCCAGCAAACGGACGGCTGGCGAGCAGTACTTC. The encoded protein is CASKRTAGEQYF.

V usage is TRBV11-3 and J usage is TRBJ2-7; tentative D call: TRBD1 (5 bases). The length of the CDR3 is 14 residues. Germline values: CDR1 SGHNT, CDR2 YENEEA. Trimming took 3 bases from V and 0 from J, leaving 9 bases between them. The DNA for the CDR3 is TGTGCCAGCAGCTTTAGGGGCAACTCCTACGAGCAGTACTTC. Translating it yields CASSFRGNSYEQYF. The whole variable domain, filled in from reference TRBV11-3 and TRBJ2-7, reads EAGVVQSPRYKIIEKKQPVAFWCNPISGHNTLYWYLQNLGQGPELLIRYENEEAVDDSQLPKDRFSAERLKGVDSTLKIQPAELGDSAVYLCASSFRGNSYEQYFGPGTRLTVT.

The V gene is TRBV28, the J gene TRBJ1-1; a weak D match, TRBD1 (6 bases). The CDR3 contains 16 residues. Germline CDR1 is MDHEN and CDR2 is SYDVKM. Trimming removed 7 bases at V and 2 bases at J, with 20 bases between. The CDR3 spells CASTPGGPGGNTEAFF. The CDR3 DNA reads TGTGCCAGCACTCCTGGGGGCCCCGGGGGAAACACTGAAGCTTTCTTT. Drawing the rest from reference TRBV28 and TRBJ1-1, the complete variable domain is DVKVTQSSRYLVKRTGEKVFLECVQDMDHENMFWYRQDPGLGLRLIYFSYDVKMKEKGDIPEGYSVSREKKERFSLILESASTNQTSMYLCASTPGGPGGNTEAFFGQGTRLTVV.

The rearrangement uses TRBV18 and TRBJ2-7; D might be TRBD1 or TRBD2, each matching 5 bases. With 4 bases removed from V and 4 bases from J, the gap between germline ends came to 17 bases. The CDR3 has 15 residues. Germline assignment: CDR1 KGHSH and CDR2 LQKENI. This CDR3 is CASSLGDGSFYEQYF. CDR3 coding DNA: TGTGCCAGCTCACTAGGGGACGGTTCCTTTTACGAGCAGTACTTC.

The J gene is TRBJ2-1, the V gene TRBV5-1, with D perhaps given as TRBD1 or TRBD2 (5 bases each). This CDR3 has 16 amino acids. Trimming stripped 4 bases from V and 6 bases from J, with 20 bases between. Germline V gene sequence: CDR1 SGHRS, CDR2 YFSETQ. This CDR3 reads CASSNPGARLGNEQFF. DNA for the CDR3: TGCGCCAGCAGCAACCCCGGGGCGCGACTCGGCAATGAGCAGTTCTTC.

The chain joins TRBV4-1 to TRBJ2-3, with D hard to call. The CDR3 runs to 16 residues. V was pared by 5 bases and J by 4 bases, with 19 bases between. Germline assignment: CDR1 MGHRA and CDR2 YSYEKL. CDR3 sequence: CASSGVGYFYSDTQYF. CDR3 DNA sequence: TGCGCCAGCAGCGGGGTGGGCTACTTTTATTCAGATACGCAGTATTTT.

DNA of the CDR3: TGTGCCAGCTCACCACTTAAGGGTACCTATGGCTACACCTTC. Its protein is CASSPLKGTYGYTF. The V and J genes are TRBV18 and TRBJ1-2; no firm D call. V lost 1 base to trimming and J lost 4 bases, with 10 bases between them. Germline loops: CDR1 KGHSH, CDR2 LQKENI. The CDR3 contains 14 residues. The variable domain in full, with the rest retrieved from reference TRBV18 and TRBJ1-2, is NAGVMQNPRHLVRRRGQEARLRCSPMKGHSHVYWYRQLPEEGLKFMVYLQKENIIDESGMPKERFSAEFPKEGPSILRIQQVVRGDSAAYFCASSPLKGTYGYTFGSGTRLTVV.

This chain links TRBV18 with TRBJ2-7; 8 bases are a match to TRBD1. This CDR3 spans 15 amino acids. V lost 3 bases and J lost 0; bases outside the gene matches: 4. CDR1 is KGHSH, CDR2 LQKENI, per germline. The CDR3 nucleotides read TGTGCCAGCTCACCCGGACAGGGCTACTCCTACGAGCAGTACTTC. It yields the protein CASSPGQGYSYEQYF.

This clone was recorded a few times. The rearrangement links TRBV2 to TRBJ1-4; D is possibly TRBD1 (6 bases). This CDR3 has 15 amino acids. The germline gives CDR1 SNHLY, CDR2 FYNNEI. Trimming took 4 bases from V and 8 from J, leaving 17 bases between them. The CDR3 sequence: CASSGGNRVGEKLFF. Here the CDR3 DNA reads TGTGCCAGCAGTGGGGGAAACAGGGTCGGAGAAAAACTGTTTTTT.

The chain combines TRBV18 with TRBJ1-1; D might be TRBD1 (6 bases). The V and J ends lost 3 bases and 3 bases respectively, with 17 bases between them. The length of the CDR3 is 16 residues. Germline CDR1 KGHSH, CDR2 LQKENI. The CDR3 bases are TGTGCCAGCTCACCCGAACCGACAGGACAGTACACTGAAGCTTTCTTT. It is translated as CASSPEPTGQYTEAFF.

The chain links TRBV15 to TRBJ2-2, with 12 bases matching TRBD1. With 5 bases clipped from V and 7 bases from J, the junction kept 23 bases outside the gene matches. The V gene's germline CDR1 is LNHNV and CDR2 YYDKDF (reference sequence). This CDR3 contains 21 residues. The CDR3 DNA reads TGTGCCACCAGCGGGGGTAGTCGGGACAGGGGGCGTACTAGCCTCAGCGGGGAGCTGTTTTTT. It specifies CATSGGSRDRGRTSLSGELFF.

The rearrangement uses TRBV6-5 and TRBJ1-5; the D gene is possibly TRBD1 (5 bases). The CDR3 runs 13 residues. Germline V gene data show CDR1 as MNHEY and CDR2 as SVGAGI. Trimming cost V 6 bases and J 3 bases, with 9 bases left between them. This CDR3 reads CASSRGANQPQHF. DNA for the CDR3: TGTGCCAGCAGCCGTGGGGCCAATCAGCCCCAGCATTTT.

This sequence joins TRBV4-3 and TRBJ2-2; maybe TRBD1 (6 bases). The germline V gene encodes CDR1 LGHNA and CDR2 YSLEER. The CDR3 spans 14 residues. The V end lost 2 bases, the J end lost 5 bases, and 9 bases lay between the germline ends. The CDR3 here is CASSQIQGTGELFF. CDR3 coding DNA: TGCGCCAGCAGCCAAATTCAGGGGACCGGGGAGCTGTTTTTT.

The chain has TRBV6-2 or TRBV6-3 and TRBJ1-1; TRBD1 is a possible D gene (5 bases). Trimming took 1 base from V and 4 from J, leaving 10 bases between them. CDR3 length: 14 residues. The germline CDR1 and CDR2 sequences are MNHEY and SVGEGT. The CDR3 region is CASSYLQEGTEAFF. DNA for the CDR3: TGTGCCAGCAGTTACTTACAGGAGGGCACTGAAGCTTTCTTT.